Sequencing of this T cell receptor beta chain was carried out in a study of blood T cell repertoires in COVID-19. Study information: The United States, Italy and Spain were the sources of the acute and convalescent COVID-19 samples. Sources were T cells, B-cell-depleted T cells, or PBMCs; the material itself was cDNA or gDNA.

Per the authors' pipeline: Reference gene primer amplification in the assay estimated nucleated cell counts. Sequenced by immunoSEQ multiplex PCR; TCRdb stores in-frame clones only, minus some. The D gene and trimming were derived from the DNA, and the V and J assignments and clone size from that table. The repertoire holds 200,000 to 250,000 clones, with approximately 82% as singletons. Unmatched junction bases numbered 7, after V lost 5 bases and J lost 8 bases. From germline, CDR1 is LNHDA and CDR2 SQIVND (reference sequence). The length of the CDR3 is 13 residues. The TCR comes from a woman aged 80 or over with acute or convalescent COVID-19. This chain joins TRBV19 and TRBJ1-2, with 8 nucleotides matching TRBD1. Sequencing input: peripheral blood. CDR3: CASSETGVRGYTF. The CDR3 nucleotides are TGTGCCAGTAGTGAGACAGGGGTGAGAGGCTACACCTTC.